This T cell receptor beta chain is from a study of blood T cells in healthy people across ages. In this sample, this clonotype turned up a few times. Its antigen is still unknown. Next came a second PCR, run for about 7 to 12 cycles, which used a sample-barcoded 5' primer along with a J-beta primer mix. A single record per CDR3 protein comes from TCRdb applying MiXCR to the 5' RACE reads. The table records some 1.7 million distinct CDR3 sequences, roughly 27% of them present only once. The V and J ends lost 7 bases and 0 bases respectively, with 13 bases between them. The CDR3 has 14 residues. CDR1 is MDHEN and CDR2 is SYDVKM in the germline V gene. Broader study findings: PBMC samples, being unsorted, prevented any conclusive comparison of naive and antigen-experienced cells. Compared with aged donors, long-lived donors showed fewer expanded clones, suggesting selection.

This clonotype was obtained from a young woman in good health. The chain joins TRBV28 to TRBJ2-7; no firm D call. What was sequenced was blood. As DNA, the CDR3 is TGTGCCAGCACCGGGCTCGAATCCTCCTACGAGCAGTACTTC. It is translated as CASTGLESSYEQYF.